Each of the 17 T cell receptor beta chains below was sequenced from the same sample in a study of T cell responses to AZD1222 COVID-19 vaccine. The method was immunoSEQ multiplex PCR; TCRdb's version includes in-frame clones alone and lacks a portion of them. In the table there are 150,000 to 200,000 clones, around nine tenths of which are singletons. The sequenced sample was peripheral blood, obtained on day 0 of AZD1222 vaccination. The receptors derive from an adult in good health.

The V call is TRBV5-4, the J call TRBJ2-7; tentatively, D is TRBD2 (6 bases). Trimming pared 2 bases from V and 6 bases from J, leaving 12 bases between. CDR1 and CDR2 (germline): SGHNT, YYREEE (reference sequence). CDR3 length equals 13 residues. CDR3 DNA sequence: TGTGCCAGCAGCTTCCTAGGACTAACCGAGCAGTACTTC. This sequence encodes CASSFLGLTEQYF.

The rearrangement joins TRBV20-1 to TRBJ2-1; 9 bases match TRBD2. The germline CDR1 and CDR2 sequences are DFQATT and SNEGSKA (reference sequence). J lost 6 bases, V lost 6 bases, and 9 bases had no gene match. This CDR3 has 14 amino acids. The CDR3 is CSASSGGLTNEQFF. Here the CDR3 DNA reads TGCAGTGCAAGTAGCGGGGGCCTAACCAATGAGCAGTTCTTC.

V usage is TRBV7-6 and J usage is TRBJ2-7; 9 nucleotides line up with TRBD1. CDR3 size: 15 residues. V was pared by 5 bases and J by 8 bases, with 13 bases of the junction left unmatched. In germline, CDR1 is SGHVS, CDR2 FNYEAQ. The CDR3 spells CASSRAGTGTPQQYF. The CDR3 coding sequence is TGTGCCAGCAGCCGAGCGGGGACAGGGACCCCCCAGCAGTACTTC. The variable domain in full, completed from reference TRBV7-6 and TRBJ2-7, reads GAGVSQSPRYKVTKRGQDVALRCDPISGHVSLYWYRQALGQGPEFLTYFNYEAQQDKSGLPNDRFSAERPEGSISTLTIQRTEQRDSAMYRCASSRAGTGTPQQYFGPGTRLTVT.

The CDR3, as DNA: TGTGCCAGCAGCCCTAGGACTGAGTGCGGCTACACCTTC. Amino acids: CASSPRTECGYTF. The rearrangement links TRBV7-9 to TRBJ1-2; D unresolved. Trimming left V 5 bases short and J 8 bases short, with 15 bases between. The CDR3 covers 13 residues. The germline gives CDR1 SEHNR, CDR2 FQNEAQ (reference sequence).

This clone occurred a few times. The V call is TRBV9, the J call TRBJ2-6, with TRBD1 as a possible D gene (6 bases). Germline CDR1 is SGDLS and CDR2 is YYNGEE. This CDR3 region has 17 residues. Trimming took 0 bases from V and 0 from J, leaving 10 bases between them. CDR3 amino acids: CASSVATRGSGANVLTF. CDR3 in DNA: TGTGCCAGCAGCGTAGCTACCAGGGGCTCTGGGGCCAACGTCCTGACTTTC.

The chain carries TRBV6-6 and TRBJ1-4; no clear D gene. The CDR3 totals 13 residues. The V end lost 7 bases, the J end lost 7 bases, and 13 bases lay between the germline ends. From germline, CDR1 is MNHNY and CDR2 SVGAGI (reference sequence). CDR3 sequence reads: CASILMTGEKLFF. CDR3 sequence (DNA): TGTGCCAGCATTTTGATGACCGGTGAAAAACTGTTTTTT.

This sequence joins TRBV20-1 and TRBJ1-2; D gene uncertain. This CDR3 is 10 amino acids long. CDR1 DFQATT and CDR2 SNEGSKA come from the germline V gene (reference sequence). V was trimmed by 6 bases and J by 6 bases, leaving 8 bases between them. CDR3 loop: CSAFRDGYTF. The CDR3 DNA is TGCAGTGCCTTCCGGGATGGCTACACCTTC.

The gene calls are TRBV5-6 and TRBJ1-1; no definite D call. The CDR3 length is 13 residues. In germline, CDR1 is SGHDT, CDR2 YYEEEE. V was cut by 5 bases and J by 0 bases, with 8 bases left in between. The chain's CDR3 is CASRAGLNTEAFF. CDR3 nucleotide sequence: TGTGCCAGCAGGGCGGGTCTGAACACTGAAGCTTTCTTT.

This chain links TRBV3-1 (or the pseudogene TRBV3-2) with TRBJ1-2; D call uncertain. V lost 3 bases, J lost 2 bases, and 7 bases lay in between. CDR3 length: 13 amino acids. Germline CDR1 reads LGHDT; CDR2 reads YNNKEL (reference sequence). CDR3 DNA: TGTGCCAGCAGCCACCGGAACAACTATGGCTACACCTTC. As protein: CASSHRNNYGYTF.

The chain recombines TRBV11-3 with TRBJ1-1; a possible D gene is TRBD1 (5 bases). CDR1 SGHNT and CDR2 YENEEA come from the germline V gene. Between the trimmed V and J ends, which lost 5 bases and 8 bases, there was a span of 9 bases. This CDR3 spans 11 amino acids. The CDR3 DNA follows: TGTGCCAGCAGCCGGGGCCGCGAAGCTTTCTTT. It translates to CASSRGREAFF.

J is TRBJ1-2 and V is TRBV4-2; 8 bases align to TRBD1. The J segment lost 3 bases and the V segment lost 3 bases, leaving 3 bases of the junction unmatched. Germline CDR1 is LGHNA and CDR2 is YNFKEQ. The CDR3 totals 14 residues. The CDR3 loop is CASSQDRVDYGYTF. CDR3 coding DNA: TGTGCCAGCAGCCAGGACAGGGTTGACTATGGCTACACCTTC.

This chain's CDR3 is CASTEGWRGARTDTQYF. The CDR3 DNA follows: TGTGCCAGCACCGAGGGGTGGCGGGGGGCTCGCACAGATACGCAGTATTTT. The gene calls are TRBV7-2 and TRBJ2-3, with 8 nucleotides matching TRBD2. Germline V gene data show CDR1 as SGHTA and CDR2 as FQGNSA. V trimming: 7 bases; J trimming: 1 base; junction bases outside the gene matches: 13. The CDR3 is made up of 17 amino acids.

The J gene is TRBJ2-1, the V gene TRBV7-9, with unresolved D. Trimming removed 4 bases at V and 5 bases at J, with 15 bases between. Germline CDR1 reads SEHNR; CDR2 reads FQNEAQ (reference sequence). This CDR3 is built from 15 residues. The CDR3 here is CASSSPSSTDNEQFF. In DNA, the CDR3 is TGTGCCAGCAGCTCCCCGAGTTCGACGGACAATGAGCAGTTCTTC. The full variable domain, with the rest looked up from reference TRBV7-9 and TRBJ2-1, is DTGVSQNPRHKITKRGQNVTFRCDPISEHNRLYWYRQTLGQGPEFLTYFQNEAQLEKSRLLSDRFSAERPKGSFSTLEIQRTEQGDSAMYLCASSSPSSTDNEQFFGPGTRLTVL.

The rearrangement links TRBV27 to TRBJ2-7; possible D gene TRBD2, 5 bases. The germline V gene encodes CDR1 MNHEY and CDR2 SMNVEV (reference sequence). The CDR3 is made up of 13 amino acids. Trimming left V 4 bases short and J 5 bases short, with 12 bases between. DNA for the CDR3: TGTGCCAGCAGTTGGGAGTTTCAGGACGAGCAGTACTTC. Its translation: CASSWEFQDEQYF.

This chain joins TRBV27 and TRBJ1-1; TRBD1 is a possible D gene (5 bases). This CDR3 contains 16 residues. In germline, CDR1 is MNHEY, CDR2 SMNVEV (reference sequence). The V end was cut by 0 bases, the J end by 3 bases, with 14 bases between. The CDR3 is CASSLSGAGRDTEAFF. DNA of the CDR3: TGTGCCAGCAGTTTATCAGGGGCGGGCAGAGACACTGAAGCTTTCTTT.

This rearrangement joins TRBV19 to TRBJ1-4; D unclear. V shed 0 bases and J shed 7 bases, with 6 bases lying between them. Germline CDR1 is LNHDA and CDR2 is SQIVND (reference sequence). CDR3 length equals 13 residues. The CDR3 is CASSIDEGEKLFF. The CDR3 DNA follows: TGTGCCAGTAGTATAGATGAGGGTGAAAAACTGTTTTTT.

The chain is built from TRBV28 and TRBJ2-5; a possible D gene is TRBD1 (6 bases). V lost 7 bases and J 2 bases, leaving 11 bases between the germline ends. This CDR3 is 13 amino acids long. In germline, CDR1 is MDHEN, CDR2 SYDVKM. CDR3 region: CASTLTGQETQYF. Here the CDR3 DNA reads TGTGCCAGCACCCTCACAGGGCAAGAGACCCAGTACTTC.